The clone carrying this TCR beta chain appeared a few times. The V and J ends lost 0 bases and 3 bases respectively, with 13 bases between them. The germline V gene has CDR1 LGHNA and CDR2 YSLEER. The CDR3 runs 16 residues. Generation of TCR cDNA used 5'RACE template switching (which added a universal primer site and UMIs). TCRdb reprocessed the 5' RACE reads with MiXCR, giving one entry per CDR3 protein. The sample has hundreds of thousands of distinct CDR3 sequences, 8.7% seen once. This sample was included in a study of T cells after yellow fever vaccination. The material was PBMCs, obtained on the day of the first yellow fever vaccination. The TCR originated in a young man who received the YFV17D yellow fever vaccine. The chain links TRBV4-3 to TRBJ2-3, with D perhaps TRBD2 (5 bases). CDR3 nucleotide sequence: TGCGCCAGCAGCCAAGACGGAGGCTCCCTTACAGATACGCAGTATTTT. This encodes CASSQDGGSLTDTQYF.